This T cell receptor beta chain derives from a study of blood T cells in healthy people across ages. The CDR3 contains 13 residues. CDR1 and CDR2 (germline): ENHRY, SYGVKD. The V gene end was trimmed by 8 bases and the J gene end by 6 bases; junction bases not matched to a gene: 7. A sample-barcoded 5' primer and a J-beta primer mix were used in a second PCR of roughly 6 to 11 cycles. TCRdb fed the 5' RACE reads into MiXCR, producing one record per CDR3 protein. The repertoire holds 850,000 to 1,000,000 distinct CDR3 sequences, with roughly 52% as singletons. The sequenced material came from blood. The J gene is TRBJ2-3, the V gene TRBV10-3; TRBD1 matches 8 bases. This TCR came from a man in his thirties or forties in good health. CDR3: CAILDRAADTQYF. DNA of the CDR3: TGTGCCATCCTGGACAGGGCAGCCGATACGCAGTATTTT.